Listed below are T cell receptor beta chains from one sample, sequenced in a study of OX40 agonist ivuxolimab in advanced cancers. The data were produced by immunoSEQ multiplex PCR, yet TCRdb's version contains in-frame clones alone and is incomplete. The data hold roughly 70,000 clones, with roughly 85% observed a single time. The specimen was CD4+ or CD8+ T cells sorted from blood, collected in a trial of the OX40 agonist ivuxolimab. These receptors were taken from an adult with an advanced solid tumor such as melanoma, head and neck, liver or kidney cancer. Both conserved end residues are trimmed from each CDR3.

13,TRBV19,TRBJ2-1,ASSRLAGGSDEQF
14,TRBV9,TRBJ2-2,ASSVSISRGTGELF
11,TRBV5-8,TRBJ1-5,ASTPQSNQPQH
13,TRBV5-1,TRBJ2-6,ASSLGAAGANVLT
13,TRBV4-3,TRBJ1-1,ASSHRTGGGTEAF
9,TRBV6-5,TRBJ1-3,ASIRGNTIY
11,TRBV18,TRBJ2-5,ASSPGVQETQY
13,TRBV28,TRBJ1-1,ASSTGTGDDTEAF
12,TRBV28,TRBJ1-5,ASRTGRSNQPQH
12,TRBV7-9,TRBJ2-7,ASSLGAGDAEQY
13,TRBV5-1,TRBJ2-7,ASSSDGRSSYEQY
13,TRBV29-1,TRBJ2-1,SARGLAGVYNEQF
12,TRBV6-1,TRBJ1-3,ASSRTASGNTIY
12,TRBV5-4,TRBJ2-7,ASSPRTGTYEQY
14,TRBV5-6,TRBJ2-3,ASSSWLIVSTDTQY
12,TRBV5-8,TRBJ1-4,ASSLQDSYEKLF
12,TRBV11-3,TRBJ1-2,ASSFQRGAYGYT
14,TRBV28,TRBJ1-2,ASSSPGQMLRYGYT
16,TRBV7-8,TRBJ2-7,ASSLKVPRRAEVYEQY
10,TRBV6-5,TRBJ2-4,ASSERGYIQY
12,TRBV5-1,TRBJ1-5,ASSLDTLSQPQH
16,TRBV19,TRBJ2-5,ASSPRKASGGASKTQY
12,TRBV2,TRBJ2-7,ASSRGQGTHEQY
14,TRBV4-3,TRBJ2-2,ASSQRPSGNTGELF
11,TRBV6-4,TRBJ1-2,ASRMGEDYGYT
11,TRBV11-3,TRBJ2-3,ASSLETGGAQY
10,TRBV5-1,TRBJ2-7,ASSVDLYEQY
13,TRBV9,TRBJ1-1,ASSLRGLADTEAF
10,TRBV6-5,TRBJ2-7,ASTSGFHEQY
15,TRBV4-2,TRBJ1-3,ASSQGLSLWAGNTIY
12,TRBV7-9,TRBJ2-5,ASSVGTLGETQY
11,TRBV6-5,TRBJ2-5,ASSYSSGETQY
12,TRBV10-3,TRBJ2-3,AIRGSASTDTQY
11,TRBV7-2,TRBJ2-5,ASSLGPRETQY
10,TRBV7-9,TRBJ1-2,ASSQVAHGYT
12,TRBV6-5,TRBJ1-2,ASSYLGRNYGYT
13,TRBV5-1,-,ASSPGDRWDGEQY
16,TRBV4-3,TRBJ2-1,ASSQDLDRGLWYNEQF
12,TRBV5-1,TRBJ1-1,ASSLGAANTEAF
11,TRBV7-2,TRBJ2-3,ASSLNQGDTQY
12,TRBV6-6,TRBJ2-1,ASSGPGLYNEQF
12,TRBV5-4,TRBJ2-5,ASSHGTEQETQY
10,TRBV7-2,TRBJ1-2,ATEEGNYGYT
10,TRBV2,TRBJ1-1,ASSWEFTEAF
9,TRBV6-1,TRBJ1-2,ASTRLYGYT
13,TRBV5-1,TRBJ2-5,ASSVGRGFQETQY
14,TRBV28,TRBJ2-1,ASSFAGRGSYNEQF
13,TRBV7-1,TRBJ2-1,ASSPSGTKYNEQF
11,TRBV28,TRBJ1-1,ASSLQGLGEAF
15,TRBV5-5,TRBJ1-1,ASSSDIGGSVNTEAF